The clone carrying this T cell receptor beta chain appeared a few times. This entry is derived from a study of blood T cell repertoires in COVID-19. Looking at the study overall: The samples span acute and convalescent COVID-19 from the United States, Italy and Spain. In each case, the material was cDNA or gDNA derived from T cells, B-cell-depleted T cells, or PBMCs.

In the original analysis: The assay estimated nucleated cells by amplifying reference gene primers. Sequencing used immunoSEQ multiplex PCR; TCRdb keeps in-frame clones, though not all of them. That table gives V, J and clone size, and the DNA gave D and trimming. The table includes tens of thousands of clones, more than 65% detected once. The CDR3 length is 14 residues. Per the germline V gene, CDR1 is LNHDA and CDR2 is SQIVND (reference sequence). V shed 8 bases, J shed 1 base, and the junction held 5 bases outside the gene matches. The sequenced sample was peripheral blood. The rearrangement joins TRBV19 to TRBJ1-5, with 7 bases fitting TRBD1. The TCR comes from a human donor in a cohort sampled during active COVID-19. The CDR3 spells CASWTGASNQPQHF. In nucleotides, the CDR3 is TGTGCCAGTTGGACAGGAGCGAGCAATCAGCCCCAGCATTTT.